Presented here are 10 T cell receptor beta chains from one specimen sequenced in a study of Tregs in tolerant kidney transplant recipients. The repertoire was sequenced with immunoSEQ multiplex PCR; TCRdb's copy has only in-frame clones and lacks some. Here the sample spans 75,000 to 80,000 clones, around 93% being singletons. The sequences come from Tregs from blood, collected before the transplant. The receptors were sampled from a human donor who received a combined kidney and bone marrow transplant.

This rearrangement joins TRBV28 to TRBJ2-3, with 9 nucleotides matching TRBD2. V gave up 5 bases and J gave up 5 bases; unmatched junction bases: 5. From germline, CDR1 is MDHEN and CDR2 SYDVKM. This CDR3 region has 14 residues. This chain's CDR3 is CASSGSGRGDTQYF. The CDR3 coding sequence is TGTGCCAGCAGTGGTAGCGGGAGAGGAGATACGCAGTATTTT.

The CDR3 loop is CSVMGRQETQYF. In DNA form, the CDR3 reads TGCAGCGTTATGGGCCGTCAAGAGACCCAGTACTTC. The rearrangement joins TRBV29-1 to TRBJ2-5; D is ambiguous. Trimming cost V 5 bases and J 2 bases, with 9 bases left between them. The CDR3 contains 12 residues. Germline CDR1 reads SQVTM; CDR2 reads ANQGSEA.

The chain is built from TRBV29-1 and TRBJ2-5; maybe TRBD2 (6 bases). Germline V gene lookup returns CDR1 SQVTM and CDR2 ANQGSEA. This CDR3 region has 13 residues. V was cut by 3 bases and J by 2 bases, with 10 bases left in between. The CDR3, as DNA: TGCAGCGTTGATGGCCTAGCGCAAGAGACCCAGTACTTC. This encodes CSVDGLAQETQYF.

V is TRBV5-4 and J is TRBJ2-5; D unclear. The J call is uncertain, as TRBJ2-7 better fits the DNA end. CDR1 is SGHNT and CDR2 is YYREEE in the germline V gene (reference sequence). This CDR3 region has 14 residues. CDR3 sequence (DNA): TGTGCCAGCAGCGCCGGGCTGGGCTCCTACGAGCAGTACTTC. Translated: CASSAGLGSYEQYF.

This clone is a singleton in its sample. This sequence joins TRBV6-5 and TRBJ2-7, with D possibly called TRBD1 or TRBD2 (6 bases each). Trimming stripped 2 bases from V and 0 bases from J, with 11 bases between. Germline V gene lookup returns CDR1 MNHEY and CDR2 SVGAGI. This CDR3 is 15 amino acids long. CDR3 loop: CASSYGGQGSYEQYF. The CDR3 DNA is TGTGCCAGCAGTTACGGGGGGCAGGGCTCCTACGAGCAGTACTTC.

This clone has just a few counts. The genes are TRBV6-6 and TRBJ1-2; TRBD1 agrees at 7 bases. This CDR3 spans 16 amino acids. V was pared by 5 bases and J by 8 bases, with 17 bases of the junction left unmatched. Germline V CDR1 and CDR2: MNHNY, SVGAGI (reference sequence). The CDR3 DNA is TGTGCCAGCAGTGGCGGCGACAGAGGGACAGCAGGAGGCTACACCTTC. Translated, it gives CASSGGDRGTAGGYTF.

J is TRBJ2-1 and V is TRBV2; D remains unclear. CDR3 length: 12 amino acids. CDR1 SNHLY and CDR2 FYNNEI come from the germline V gene. Trimming stripped 7 bases from V and 13 bases from J, with 17 bases between. CDR3 coding DNA: TGTGCCAGCACTCCAGGCGGACCCTCACAGTTCTTC. Amino acids: CASTPGGPSQFF.

The chain recombines TRBV29-1 with TRBJ2-5; either TRBD1 or TRBD2 may fit D (6 bases each). Looked up from germline, CDR1 is SQVTM and CDR2 is ANQGSEA. The CDR3 sequence is 14 residues long. The germline V and J ends were trimmed by 7 bases and 4 bases, with 19 bases remaining between them. The chain's CDR3 is CSGSLGGRRETQYF. Written as DNA, the CDR3 is TGCAGCGGGAGTCTTGGGGGGCGGCGAGAGACCCAGTACTTC.

The J gene is TRBJ2-2, the V gene TRBV7-3, with 12 positions matching TRBD1. Germline assignment: CDR1 SGHTA and CDR2 FQGTGA. This CDR3 has 16 amino acids. The junction had 3 bases not matched to a gene; V was cut back by 4 bases and J by 3 bases. CDR3 sequence: CASSSGQGAYTGELFF. CDR3 DNA: TGTGCCAGCAGCTCGGGACAGGGGGCTTACACCGGGGAGCTGTTTTTT.

This chain links TRBV30 with TRBJ1-1; no reliable D call. This CDR3 spans 13 amino acids. Germline-derived CDR1 and CDR2 are GTSNPN and SVGIG (reference sequence). V lost 3 bases and J 1 base, leaving 9 bases between the germline ends. In DNA form, the CDR3 reads TGTGCCTGGAGGTGGAGGAAGAACACTGAAGCTTTCTTT. This gives the protein CAWRWRKNTEAFF.